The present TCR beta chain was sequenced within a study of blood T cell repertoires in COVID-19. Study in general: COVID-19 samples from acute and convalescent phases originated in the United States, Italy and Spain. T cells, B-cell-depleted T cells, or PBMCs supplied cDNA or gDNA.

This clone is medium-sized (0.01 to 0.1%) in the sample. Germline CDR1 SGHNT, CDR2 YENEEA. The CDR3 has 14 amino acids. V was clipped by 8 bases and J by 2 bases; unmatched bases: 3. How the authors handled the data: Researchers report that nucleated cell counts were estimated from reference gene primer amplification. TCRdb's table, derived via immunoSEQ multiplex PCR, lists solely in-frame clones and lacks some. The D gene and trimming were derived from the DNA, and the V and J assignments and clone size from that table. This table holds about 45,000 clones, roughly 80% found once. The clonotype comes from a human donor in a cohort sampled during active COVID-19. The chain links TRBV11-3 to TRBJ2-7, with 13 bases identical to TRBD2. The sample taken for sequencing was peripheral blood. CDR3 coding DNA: TGTGCCAGCTCACTAGCGGGAGGGACCTACGAGCAGTACTTC. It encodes CASSLAGGTYEQYF.